This T cell receptor (beta chain) was retrieved from a study of control samples from healthy donors and cancer patients. The assay was immunoSEQ multiplex PCR, and TCRdb's table has in-frame clones only and misses some. This table holds roughly 130,000 clones, approximately 95% found once. The CDR3 spans 15 residues. V dropped 6 bases and J dropped 4 bases, with 18 bases sitting between them. In germline, CDR1 is LNHDA, CDR2 SQIVND (reference sequence). This sequence was found in a man younger than 40 in good health. The specimen sequenced was blood. This chain links TRBV19 with TRBJ1-1, with D tentatively TRBD1 (6 bases). CDR3 DNA sequence: TGTGCCAGTAGCCCGGGGGGGGCACGGGGCACTGAAGCTTTCTTT. Translated, it gives CASSPGGARGTEAFF.